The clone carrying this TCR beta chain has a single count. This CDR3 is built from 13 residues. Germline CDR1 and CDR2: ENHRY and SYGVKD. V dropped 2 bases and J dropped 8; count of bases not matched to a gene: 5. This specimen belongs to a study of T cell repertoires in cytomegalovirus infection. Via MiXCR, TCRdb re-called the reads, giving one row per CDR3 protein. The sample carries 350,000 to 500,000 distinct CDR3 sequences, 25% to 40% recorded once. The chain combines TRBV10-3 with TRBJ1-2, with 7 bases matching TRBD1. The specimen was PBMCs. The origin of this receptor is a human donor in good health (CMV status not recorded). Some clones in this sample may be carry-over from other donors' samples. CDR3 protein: CAISERGTVGYTF. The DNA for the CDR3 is TGTGCCATCAGTGAGAGGGGGACAGTCGGCTACACCTTC.